One and the same sample provided the 4 T cell receptor beta chains below, sequenced in a study of cytomegalovirus exposure and HLA in healthy donors. Amplification used 60 Vbeta primers and 13 Jbeta primers. Profiled with immunoSEQ multiplex PCR; TCRdb holds only in-frame clones, not every one. The record lists over 100,000 clones, of which the ten most abundant hold approximately 1.8%. Source material: PBMCs. The source is a young man in good health and CMV-seronegative.

V gene TRBV28 combines with J gene TRBJ2-1; 8 nucleotides match TRBD1. The length of the CDR3 is 15 residues. The germline gives CDR1 MDHEN, CDR2 SYDVKM. V dropped 5 bases and J dropped 1; count of bases not matched to a gene: 4. CDR3 DNA: TGTGCCAGCAGTCCACGGACAGGGTCCTACAATGAGCAGTTCTTC. Its protein product is CASSPRTGSYNEQFF.

This chain connects TRBV7-9 to TRBJ1-5, with 9 bases that match TRBD1. The CDR3 is made up of 15 amino acids. CDR1 and CDR2 (germline): SEHNR, FQNEAQ (reference sequence). J gave up 5 bases and V 3 bases, and 5 bases lay outside the gene matches. Written as DNA, the CDR3 is TGTGCCAGCAGCTTTGCGGGACAGGGAGATCAGCCCCAGCATTTT. Its protein product is CASSFAGQGDQPQHF. Combining the CDR3 with reference TRBV7-9 and TRBJ1-5 gives the whole variable domain DTGVSQNPRHKITKRGQNVTFRCDPISEHNRLYWYRQTLGQGPEFLTYFQNEAQLEKSRLLSDRFSAERPKGSFSTLEIQRTEQGDSAMYLCASSFAGQGDQPQHFGDGTRLSIL.

This chain links TRBV4-3 with TRBJ1-5, with unresolved D. The V gene lost 0 bases and the J gene lost 1 base, with 10 bases spanning the gap. This CDR3 spans 16 amino acids. Germline V lookup: CDR1 LGHNA, CDR2 YSLEER. CDR3 nucleotide sequence: TGCGCCAGCAGCCAAGATCCGGGAGGGAGCAATCAGCCCCAGCATTTT. As protein: CASSQDPGGSNQPQHF.

The chain carries TRBV10-1 and TRBJ2-7, with a weak D call TRBD2 (6 bases). Germline assignment: CDR1 WNHNN and CDR2 SYGVQD (reference sequence). The CDR3 is 14 amino acids. V lost 4 bases and J 0 bases, leaving 10 bases between the germline ends. The CDR3 reads CASSAGLDSYEQYF. The DNA of the CDR3 is TGCGCCAGCAGTGCGGGACTGGACTCCTACGAGCAGTACTTC.